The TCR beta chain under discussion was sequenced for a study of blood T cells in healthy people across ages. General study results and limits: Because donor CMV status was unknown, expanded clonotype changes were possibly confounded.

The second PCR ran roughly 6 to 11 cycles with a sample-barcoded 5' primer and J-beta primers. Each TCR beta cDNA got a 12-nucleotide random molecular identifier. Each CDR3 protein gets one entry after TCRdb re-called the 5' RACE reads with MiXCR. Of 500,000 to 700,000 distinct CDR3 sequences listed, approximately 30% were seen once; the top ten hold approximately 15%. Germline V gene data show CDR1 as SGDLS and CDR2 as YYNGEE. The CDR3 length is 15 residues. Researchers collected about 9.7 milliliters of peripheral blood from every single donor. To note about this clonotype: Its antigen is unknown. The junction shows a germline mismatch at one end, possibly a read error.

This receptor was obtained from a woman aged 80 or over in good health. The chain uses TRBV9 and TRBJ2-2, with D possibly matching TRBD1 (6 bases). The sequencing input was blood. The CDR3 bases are TGTACCAGCAGCCCCACAGGGAGCGGCACCGGGGAGCTGTTTTTT. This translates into CTSSPTGSGTGELFF.